These T cell receptor beta chains were read from a single sample in a study of T cell repertoires in cytomegalovirus infection. TCRdb analysed the reads with MiXCR anew, one entry per CDR3 protein. The sample has 250,000 or so distinct CDR3 sequences, over 15% seen once. Sequencing used CD8+ T cells from PBMCs. The receptors derive from a human donor in good health (CMV status not recorded). Some clones in this sample may be carry-over from other donors' samples. CDR3s include the opening cysteine and the closing phenylalanine or tryptophan. A D gene is named only where the DNA matches it firmly. Clone size, where shown, is once, few, many, or a class for clones that have expanded.

v_call,d_call,clone_size,j_call,cdr3_nt,cdr3_aa
TRBV6-2/TRBV6-3,.,.,TRBJ1-1,TGTGCCAGTAAACTGGGATCTAACACTGAAGCTTTCTTT,CASKLGSNTEAFF
TRBV10-3,TRBD1,few,TRBJ2-7,TGTGCCATCAGTGAGTCAGGGGACAGGGATCACGAGCAGTACTTC,CAISESGDRDHEQYF
TRBV20-1,.,.,TRBJ1-3,TGCAGTGCTAGGGATTTGGACCAGGGAAACACCATATATTTT,CSARDLDQGNTIYF
TRBV3-1,.,.,TRBJ2-1,TGTGCCAGCAGCCACGAGGGACCTTACAATGAGCAGTTCTTC,CASSHEGPYNEQFF
TRBV12-3/TRBV12-4,.,many,TRBJ2-7,TGTGCCAGCAGTTTCGGAGGGAAGGAGCAGTACTTC,CASSFGGKEQYF
TRBV7-9,TRBD2,many,TRBJ2-5,TGTGCCAGCAGCTTAGGGGGAGGACTAGCTGTTGAGGAGACCCAGTACTTC,CASSLGGGLAVEETQYF
TRBV29-1,.,.,TRBJ2-1,TGCAGCGCCCCTAGCACGAAGTTTCACAATGAGCAGTTCTTC,CSAPSTKFHNEQFF
TRBV6-5,TRBD2,once,TRBJ2-3,TGTGCCAGCAGTTACTCGGGACTAGCGGGGGCTATTCATAGCACAGATACGCAGTATTTT,CASSYSGLAGAIHSTDTQYF
TRBV28,.,.,TRBJ2-7,TGTGCCAGCAGTTTACTAAGCTCCTACGAGCAGTACTTC,CASSLLSSYEQYF
TRBV25-1,.,few,TRBJ2-1,TGTGCCAGCAGTGCCCACCGAAGGACTGACAATGAGCAGTTCTTC,CASSAHRRTDNEQFF
TRBV7-8,.,.,TRBJ2-3,TGTGCCAGCAGTTCTAACCCCGTAGATACGCAGTATTTT,CASSSNPVDTQYF
TRBV5-6,.,.,TRBJ2-7,TGTGCCAGCAGCGCCAGCAGGGTCGGGGAGCAGTACTTC,CASSASRVGEQYF
TRBV6-6,.,few,TRBJ2-2,TGTGCCAGCAGTCCAACGACCAGCGGAGCCACCGGGGAGCTGTTTTTT,CASSPTTSGATGELFF
TRBV14,.,many,TRBJ2-1,TGTGCCAGCAGCCCCCCGGGCTACAATGAGCAGTTCTTC,CASSPPGYNEQFF
TRBV12-3/TRBV12-4,.,many,TRBJ2-1,TGTGCCAGCAGACCAGGGGGGAGTTCCTACAATGAGCAGTTCTTC,CASRPGGSSYNEQFF
TRBV14,.,.,TRBJ2-1,TGTGCCAGCAGCCAAGATTGGTCAGACAATGAGCAGTTCTTC,CASSQDWSDNEQFF
TRBV7-3,TRBD1,few,TRBJ2-2,TGTGCCAGCAGCTCAGGATGGACAGGGACCGGGGAGCTGTTTTTT,CASSSGWTGTGELFF
TRBV20-1,TRBD2,few,TRBJ2-3,TGCAGTGCTAGAGGGCCCCGACTAGCGGTTACATGGGGAACAGATACGCAGTATTTT,CSARGPRLAVTWGTDTQYF
TRBV20-1,.,few,TRBJ2-2,TGCAGTGCTAGAGGGGGGGCGGATTCCGGGGAGCTGTTTTTT,CSARGGADSGELFF
TRBV5-1,.,few,TRBJ2-5,TGCGCCAGCAGCCCGCAAAGTAGGGACCAAGAGACCCAGTACTTC,CASSPQSRDQETQYF
TRBV7-8,.,many,TRBJ2-2,TGTGCCAGCAGCTTAGGGTGGGCCGGGGAGCTGTTTTTT,CASSLGWAGELFF
TRBV7-9,TRBD1,many,TRBJ2-7,TGTGCCAGCAGCTCTCTATATGCGACAGGGGGTTCCCGGGAGCAGTACTTC,CASSSLYATGGSREQYF
TRBV11-2,TRBD2,.,TRBJ2-4,TGTGCCAGCAGCCTACTAGCGGGGGGGCCCAAAAACATTCAGTACTTC,CASSLLAGGPKNIQYF
TRBV12-3/TRBV12-4,.,few,TRBJ1-1,TGTGCCAGCGGGGACACCTCAACGGGGACTGAAGCTTTCTTT,CASGDTSTGTEAFF
TRBV6-6,.,few,TRBJ2-5,TGTGCCAGCAGTTACTCGGCGGGGGCTTCTTGGGAGACCCAGTACTTC,CASSYSAGASWETQYF
TRBV28,.,many,TRBJ2-3,TGTGCCAGCATGGCGGCGGGGCTGCCAGTAGATACGCAGTATTTT,CASMAAGLPVDTQYF
TRBV2,.,.,TRBJ2-3,TGTGCCAGCGAGGCGGGGGCGGACACAGATACGCAGTATTTT,CASEAGADTDTQYF
TRBV7-6,.,many,TRBJ1-1,TGTGCCAGCAGCTTAGACGGTACTGAAGCTTTCTTT,CASSLDGTEAFF
TRBV13,.,.,TRBJ2-1,TGTGCCAGCAGCCCTGGCGGGGGCCGATATGAGCAGTTCTTC,CASSPGGGRYEQFF
TRBV28,TRBD1,few,TRBJ2-7,TGTGCCAGCAGTTTATTGTGGCAGGGGGCACGCTACGAGCAGTACTTC,CASSLLWQGARYEQYF
TRBV7-9,.,few,TRBJ2-7,TGTGCCAGCAGCCAGGAGTACCCCTACGAGCAGTACTTC,CASSQEYPYEQYF
TRBV19,.,few,TRBJ1-3,TGTGCCAGTAGTATACCACAGACGGCGGTTGGAAACACCATATATTTT,CASSIPQTAVGNTIYF
TRBV7-9,.,many,TRBJ1-1,TGTGCCAGCAGCTCGACAGAGTGGCCGAACACTGAAGCTTTCTTT,CASSSTEWPNTEAFF
TRBV6-8,.,.,TRBJ2-7,TGTGCCAGCAGAGGACGTAGGGGATCCGACTACGAGCAGTACTTC,CASRGRRGSDYEQYF
TRBV19,.,few,TRBJ2-7,TGTGCCAGCGCCACCTGGGACACCAACTACGAGCAGTACTTC,CASATWDTNYEQYF
TRBV7-9,TRBD2,many,TRBJ2-1,TGTGCCAGCAGCTCCCCGGGACTAGCGGGGGACAATGAGCAGTTCTTC,CASSSPGLAGDNEQFF
TRBV24-1,.,few,TRBJ1-2,TGTGCCACCAGTGGAGGATATGGCTACACCTTC,CATSGGYGYTF
TRBV6-5,.,.,TRBJ2-7,TGTGCCAGCAGCCAGGTCAGCTCCTACGAGCAGTACTTC,CASSQVSSYEQYF
TRBV12-3/TRBV12-4,.,many,TRBJ1-2,TGTGCCAGCAGTTTAATTCCAGAATACTATGGCTACACCTTC,CASSLIPEYYGYTF
TRBV20-1,TRBD2,.,TRBJ2-1,TGCAGTGCTAGAGATTGGGGGGGGTCCTACAATGAGCAGTTCTTC,CSARDWGGSYNEQFF
TRBV7-9,.,few,TRBJ1-6,TGTGCCAGCAGAAGTACCGGGACGGATAATTCACCCCTCCACTTT,CASRSTGTDNSPLHF
TRBV25-1,.,few,TRBJ2-7,TGTGCCAGCAGCCGGGCGGAACAGCCCTACTACGAGCAGTACTTC,CASSRAEQPYYEQYF